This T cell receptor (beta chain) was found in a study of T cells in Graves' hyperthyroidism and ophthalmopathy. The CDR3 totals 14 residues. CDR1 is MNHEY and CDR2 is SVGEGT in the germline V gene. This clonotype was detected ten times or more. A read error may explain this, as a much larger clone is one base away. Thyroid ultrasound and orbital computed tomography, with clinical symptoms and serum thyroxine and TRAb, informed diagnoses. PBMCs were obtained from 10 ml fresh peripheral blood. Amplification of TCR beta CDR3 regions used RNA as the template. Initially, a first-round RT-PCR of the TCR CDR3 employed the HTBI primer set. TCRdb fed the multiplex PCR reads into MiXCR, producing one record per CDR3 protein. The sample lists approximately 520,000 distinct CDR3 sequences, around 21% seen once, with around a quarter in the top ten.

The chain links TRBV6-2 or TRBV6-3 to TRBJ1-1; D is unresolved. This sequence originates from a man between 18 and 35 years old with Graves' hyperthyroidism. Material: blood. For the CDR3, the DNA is TGTGCCAGCAGTCCCTGGACGGAGAACACTGAAGCTTCCTTT. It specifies CASSPWTENTEASF.